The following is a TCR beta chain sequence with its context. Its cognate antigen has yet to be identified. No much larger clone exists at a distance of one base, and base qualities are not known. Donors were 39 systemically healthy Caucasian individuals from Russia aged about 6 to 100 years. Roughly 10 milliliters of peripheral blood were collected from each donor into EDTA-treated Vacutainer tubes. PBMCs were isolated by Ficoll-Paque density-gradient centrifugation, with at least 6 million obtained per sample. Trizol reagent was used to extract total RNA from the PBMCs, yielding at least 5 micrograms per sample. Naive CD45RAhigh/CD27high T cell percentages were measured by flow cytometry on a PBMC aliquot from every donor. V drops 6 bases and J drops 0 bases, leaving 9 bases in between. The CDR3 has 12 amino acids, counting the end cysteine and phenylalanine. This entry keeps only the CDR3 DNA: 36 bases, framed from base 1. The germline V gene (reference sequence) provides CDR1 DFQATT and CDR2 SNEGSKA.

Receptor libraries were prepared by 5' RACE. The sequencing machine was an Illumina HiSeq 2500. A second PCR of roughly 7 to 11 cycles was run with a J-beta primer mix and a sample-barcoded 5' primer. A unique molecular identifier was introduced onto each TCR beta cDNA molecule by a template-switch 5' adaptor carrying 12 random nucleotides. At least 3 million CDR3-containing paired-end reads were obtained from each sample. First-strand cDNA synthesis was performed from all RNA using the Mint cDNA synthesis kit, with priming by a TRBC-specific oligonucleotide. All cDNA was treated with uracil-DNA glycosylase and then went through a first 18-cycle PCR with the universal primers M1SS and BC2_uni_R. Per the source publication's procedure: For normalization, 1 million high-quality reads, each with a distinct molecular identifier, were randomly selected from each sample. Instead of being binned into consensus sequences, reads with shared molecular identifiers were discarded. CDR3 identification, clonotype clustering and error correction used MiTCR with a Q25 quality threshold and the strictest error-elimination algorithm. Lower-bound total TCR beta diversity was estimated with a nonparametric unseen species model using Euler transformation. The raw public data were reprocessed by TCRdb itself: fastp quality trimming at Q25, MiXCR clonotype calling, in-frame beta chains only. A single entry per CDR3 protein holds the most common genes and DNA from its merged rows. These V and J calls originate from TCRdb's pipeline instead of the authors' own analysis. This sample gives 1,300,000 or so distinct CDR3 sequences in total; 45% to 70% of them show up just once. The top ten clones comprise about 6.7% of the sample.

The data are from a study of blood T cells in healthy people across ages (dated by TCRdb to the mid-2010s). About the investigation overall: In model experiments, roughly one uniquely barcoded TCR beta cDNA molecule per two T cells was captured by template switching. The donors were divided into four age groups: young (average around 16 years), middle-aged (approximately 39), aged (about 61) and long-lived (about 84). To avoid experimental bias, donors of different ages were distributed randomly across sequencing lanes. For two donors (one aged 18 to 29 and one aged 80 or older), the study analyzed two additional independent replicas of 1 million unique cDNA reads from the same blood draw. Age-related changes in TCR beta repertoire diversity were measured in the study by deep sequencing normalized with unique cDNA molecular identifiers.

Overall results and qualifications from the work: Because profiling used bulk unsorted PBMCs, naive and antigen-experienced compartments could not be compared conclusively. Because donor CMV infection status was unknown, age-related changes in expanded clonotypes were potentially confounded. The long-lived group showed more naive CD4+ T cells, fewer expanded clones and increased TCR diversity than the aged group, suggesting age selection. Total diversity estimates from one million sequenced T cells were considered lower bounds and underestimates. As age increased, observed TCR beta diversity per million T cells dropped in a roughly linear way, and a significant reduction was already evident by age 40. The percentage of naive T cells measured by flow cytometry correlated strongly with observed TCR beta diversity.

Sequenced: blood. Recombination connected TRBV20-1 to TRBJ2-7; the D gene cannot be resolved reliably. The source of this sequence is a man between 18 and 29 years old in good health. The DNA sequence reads TGCAGTGCCCCCTGGAGCTCCTACGAGCAGTACTTC. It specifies CSAPWSSYEQYF.